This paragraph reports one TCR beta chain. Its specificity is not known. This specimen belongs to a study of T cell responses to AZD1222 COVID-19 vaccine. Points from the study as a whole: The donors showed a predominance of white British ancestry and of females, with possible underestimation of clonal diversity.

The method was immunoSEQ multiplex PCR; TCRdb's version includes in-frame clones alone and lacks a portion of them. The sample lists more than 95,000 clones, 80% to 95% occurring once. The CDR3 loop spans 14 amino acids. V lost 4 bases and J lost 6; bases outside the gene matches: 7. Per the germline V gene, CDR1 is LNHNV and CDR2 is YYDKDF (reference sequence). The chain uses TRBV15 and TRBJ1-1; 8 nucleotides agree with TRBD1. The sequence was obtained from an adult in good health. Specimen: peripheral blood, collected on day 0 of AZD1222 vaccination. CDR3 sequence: CATSMHRGSSEAFF. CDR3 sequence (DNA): TGTGCCACCAGCATGCACAGGGGGAGCTCTGAAGCTTTCTTT.